The 24 T cell receptor beta chains below come from one sample, sequenced in a study of cytomegalovirus exposure and HLA in healthy donors. PCR used 60 Vbeta primers and 13 Jbeta primers. Method: immunoSEQ multiplex PCR; TCRdb's copy keeps in-frame clones and lacks some. Of about 95,000 clones detected, roughly four fifths appear once; the ten largest clones hold 3% to 3.5%. Sequencing input: PBMCs. The receptors come from a man younger than 45 in good health and CMV-seropositive.

This chain uses TRBV30 with TRBJ2-3, with 8 positions matching TRBD2. This CDR3 region has 15 residues. Trimming at V came to 0 bases and at J to 6 bases, leaving 8 bases not matched to a gene. Per the germline V gene, CDR1 is GTSNPN and CDR2 is SVGIG (reference sequence). For the CDR3, the DNA is TGTGCCTGGAGTGTAAGGAGGGCGGGAGGCGATACGCAGTATTTT. This codes for CAWSVRRAGGDTQYF.

The CDR3, as DNA: TGTGCCATCAGTGAGATATCTACAGGGCCGTTCTTC. Protein: CAISEISTGPFF. This sequence joins TRBV10-3 and TRBJ2-1; the D gene is possibly TRBD1 (6 bases). The germline V gene encodes CDR1 ENHRY and CDR2 SYGVKD. Between the trimmed V and J ends, which lost 2 bases and 15 bases, there was a span of 14 bases. The CDR3 is 12 amino acids.

The gene calls are TRBV6-1 and TRBJ2-1; D not resolved. The CDR3 runs 12 residues. V was pared by 7 bases and J by 7 bases, with 11 bases between. Germline CDR1 is MNHNS and CDR2 is SASEGT. The CDR3 region has the DNA TGTGCCAGCACGGTGCCACCTAATGAGCAGTTCTTC. This translates into CASTVPPNEQFF.

This clone was seen a few times. The CDR3 nucleotides read TGTGCCAGCTCACAGAAGGAGGACAGGCCCTTCACAGATACGCAGTATTTT. Residues: CASSQKEDRPFTDTQYF. This rearrangement joins TRBV18 to TRBJ2-3; 7 bases match TRBD1. This CDR3 region has 17 residues. Unmatched junction bases numbered 12, after V lost 4 bases and J lost 2 bases. CDR1 and CDR2 (germline): KGHSH, LQKENI. Full variable domain (outside the CDR3, taken from reference TRBV18 and TRBJ2-3): NAGVMQNPRHLVRRRGQEARLRCSPMKGHSHVYWYRQLPEEGLKFMVYLQKENIIDESGMPKERFSAEFPKEGPSILRIQQVVRGDSAAYFCASSQKEDRPFTDTQYFGPGTRLTVL.

In DNA form, the CDR3 reads TGTGCCAGCAGCTCTTCGACTAGCGGGGGGCCGGGTACGCAGTATTTT. Encoded protein: CASSSSTSGGPGTQYF. This sequence joins TRBV11-3 and TRBJ2-3; 13 nucleotides line up with TRBD2. V lost 4 bases, J lost 8 bases, and 9 bases stayed unmatched. There are 16 residues in the CDR3. In germline, CDR1 is SGHNT, CDR2 YENEEA.

This clone showed up just a few times. J is TRBJ1-5 and V is TRBV10-2; possibly TRBD1 for D (5 bases). Trimming shortened V by 4 bases and J by 2 bases, and 9 bases separated the two germline ends. In germline, CDR1 is WSHSY, CDR2 SAAADI. This CDR3 has 14 residues. CDR3 sequence: CASSAGLRNQPQHF. CDR3 nucleotide sequence: TGCGCCAGCAGTGCGGGACTCCGCAATCAGCCCCAGCATTTT.

The V call is TRBV2, the J call TRBJ1-1; D possibly corresponds to TRBD1 (6 bases). Germline-derived CDR1 and CDR2 are SNHLY and FYNNEI. V was trimmed by 5 bases and J by 1 base, leaving 11 bases between them. This CDR3 comprises 14 residues. DNA for the CDR3: TGTGCCAGCAGTCTGATACAGGGGAACACTGAAGCTTTCTTT. Translation gives CASSLIQGNTEAFF.

This chain joins TRBV28 and TRBJ2-7, with 9 bases that match TRBD2. V was clipped by 6 bases and J by 0 bases; unmatched bases: 21. This CDR3 is 20 amino acids long. Germline V gives CDR1 MDHEN, CDR2 SYDVKM. CDR3 sequence: CASSPRGGGRGVQGSYEQYF. The CDR3, as DNA: TGTGCCAGCAGCCCGCGGGGGGGCGGGAGAGGGGTTCAGGGCTCCTACGAGCAGTACTTC.

This clone turned up a few times. CDR3 residues: CASSLELSWQGRDNTEAFF. Here the CDR3 DNA reads TGCGCCAGCAGCTTGGAACTGAGCTGGCAGGGCCGTGATAACACTGAAGCTTTCTTT. The chain employs TRBV5-1 and TRBJ1-1; weak D call: TRBD1 (5 bases). The CDR3 sequence is 19 residues long. CDR1 is SGHRS, CDR2 YFSETQ, per germline. The germline V and J ends were trimmed by 0 bases and 2 bases, with 23 bases remaining between them.

The CDR3 sequence is CASSLGPGGRGTGELFF. Written as DNA, the CDR3 is TGTGCCAGCAGCTTAGGGCCAGGGGGCCGGGGCACCGGGGAGCTGTTTTTT. The chain couples TRBV7-2 to TRBJ2-2; 8 bases line up with TRBD1. This CDR3 comprises 17 residues. Germline values: CDR1 SGHTA, CDR2 FQGNSA. The V segment lost 1 base and the J segment 4 bases; nucleotides outside the gene matches: 8.

This chain links TRBV6-1 with TRBJ2-5; D remains unclear. V gave up 1 base and J gave up 2 bases, with 8 bases separating them. The CDR3 has 14 amino acids. Germline CDR1 MNHNS, CDR2 SASEGT. This CDR3 is CASSEGSGQETQYF. Written as DNA, the CDR3 is TGTGCCAGCAGTGAAGGGTCAGGACAAGAGACCCAGTACTTC.

This rearrangement joins TRBV9 to TRBJ1-4; 7 positions agree with TRBD1. Germline V gene data show CDR1 as SGDLS and CDR2 as YYNGEE. The CDR3 is 14 residues long. Trimming cost V 3 bases and J 7 bases; bases outside gene matches: 6. CDR3 in amino acids: CASSAGGEGEKLFF. The CDR3 region has the DNA TGTGCCAGCAGCGCAGGGGGAGAGGGTGAAAAACTGTTTTTT.

V gene TRBV9 combines with J gene TRBJ2-1, with 10 bases that match TRBD2. The V gene's germline CDR1 is SGDLS and CDR2 YYNGEE. V gave up 0 bases and J gave up 8 bases; unmatched junction bases: 8. The length of the CDR3 is 16 residues. DNA for the CDR3: TGTGCCAGCAGCGTAGCGAGCGGGAGGGCCGGCCATGAGCAGTTCTTC. This gives the protein CASSVASGRAGHEQFF.

The J gene is TRBJ2-7, the V gene TRBV4-1; 7 bases agree with TRBD1. The CDR3 spans 15 residues. The germline V gene has CDR1 MGHRA and CDR2 YSYEKL. V lost 1 base, J lost 2 bases, and 5 bases stayed unmatched. Here the CDR3 DNA reads TGCGCCAGCAGCCAAGTTCCAGGGGGAACCTACGAGCAGTACTTC. Its protein is CASSQVPGGTYEQYF.

The chain's CDR3 is CASSWVLGSYEQYF. CDR3 in DNA: TGTGCCAGCAGTTGGGTGCTGGGGAGTTACGAGCAGTACTTC. V usage is TRBV28 and J usage is TRBJ2-7; D is perhaps TRBD2 (5 bases). Trimming removed 4 bases from V and 4 bases from J, with 14 bases in between. Germline V CDR1 and CDR2: MDHEN, SYDVKM. The CDR3 contains 14 residues.

The chain couples TRBV4-3 to TRBJ2-7; 9 bases match TRBD1. The V gene end was trimmed by 0 bases and the J gene end by 4 bases; junction bases not matched to a gene: 10. Germline V lookup: CDR1 LGHNA, CDR2 YSLEER. The CDR3 spans 17 residues. CDR3 protein: CASSQEGPGTGPYEQYF. DNA for the CDR3: TGCGCCAGCAGCCAAGAGGGGCCTGGGACAGGGCCATACGAGCAGTACTTC.

The chain is built from TRBV10-1 and TRBJ1-3; D uncertain. CDR1 and CDR2 (germline): WNHNN, SYGVQD (reference sequence). CDR3 length equals 14 residues. The V end was cut by 5 bases, the J end by 0 bases, with 8 bases between. Written as DNA, the CDR3 is TGCGCCAGCAGTAGCATCTCCTCTGGAAACACCATATATTTT. As protein: CASSSISSGNTIYF.

The chain recombines TRBV30 with TRBJ2-2; 7 positions match TRBD2. Germline assignment: CDR1 GTSNPN and CDR2 SVGIG (reference sequence). The trim removed 2 bases at V and 6 bases at J, leaving 9 bases unmatched. This CDR3 region has 15 residues. The DNA of the CDR3 is TGTGCCTGGAGTCGTCCGGGACTATCCGCCGGGGAGCTGTTTTTT. Translated: CAWSRPGLSAGELFF.

The chain employs TRBV7-9 and TRBJ1-4; TRBD1 matches at 9 bases. The CDR3 runs to 16 residues. Per the germline V gene, CDR1 is SEHNR and CDR2 is FQNEAQ (reference sequence). V was clipped by 2 bases and J by 8 bases; unmatched bases: 9. CDR3 sequence: CASSLSFGTGFEKLFF. The CDR3 nucleotides read TGTGCCAGCAGCTTATCGTTTGGGACAGGGTTCGAAAAACTGTTTTTT.

The chain is built from TRBV28 and TRBJ2-5; possible D gene TRBD1, 7 bases. The J call may be mistaken, given a closer DNA end match to TRBJ2-7. Germline V gene sequence: CDR1 MDHEN, CDR2 SYDVKM. The CDR3 runs 15 residues. The CDR3 region is CASSFSGDRPYEQYF. CDR3 bases: TGTGCCAGCAGTTTTTCGGGGGACAGACCCTACGAGCAGTACTTC.

V and J are TRBV30 and TRBJ2-1; TRBD2 matches 10 bases. Unmatched junction bases numbered 6, after V lost 0 bases and J lost 4 bases. Germline V gene lookup returns CDR1 GTSNPN and CDR2 SVGIG (reference sequence). CDR3 length equals 16 residues. CDR3 in DNA: TGTGCCTGGAGTGTTTCTAGCGGGAGCGTATACAATGAGCAGTTCTTC. This encodes CAWSVSSGSVYNEQFF.

The rearrangement uses TRBV11-2 and TRBJ2-3, with D unresolved. The CDR3 consists of 12 residues. Trimming shortened V by 5 bases and J by 6 bases, and 9 bases separated the two germline ends. Per germline, CDR1 SGHAT and CDR2 FQNNGV. The CDR3 DNA is TGTGCCAGCAGCCCCGGGTGGGATACGCAGTATTTT. Encoded protein: CASSPGWDTQYF.

V gene TRBV6-1 combines with J gene TRBJ1-5, with D possibly TRBD1 on 5 matching bases. The CDR3 is 13 amino acids. The germline V gene encodes CDR1 MNHNS and CDR2 SASEGT. The V gene lost 8 bases and the J gene lost 3 bases, with 11 bases spanning the gap. The CDR3 sequence is CASGETANQPQHF. The DNA for the CDR3 is TGTGCCAGCGGCGAGACAGCCAATCAGCCCCAGCATTTT.

V gene TRBV2 combines with J gene TRBJ2-5; 11 bases map to TRBD2. The CDR3 runs to 20 residues. V lost 7 bases and J lost 4; bases outside the gene matches: 23. Germline V gives CDR1 SNHLY, CDR2 FYNNEI. The CDR3 DNA sequence: TGTGCCAGCAAGGGGCCGCGGGGGGGGAGGGGACTAGCGGAGGGAGAGACCCAGTACTTC. It specifies CASKGPRGGRGLAEGETQYF.